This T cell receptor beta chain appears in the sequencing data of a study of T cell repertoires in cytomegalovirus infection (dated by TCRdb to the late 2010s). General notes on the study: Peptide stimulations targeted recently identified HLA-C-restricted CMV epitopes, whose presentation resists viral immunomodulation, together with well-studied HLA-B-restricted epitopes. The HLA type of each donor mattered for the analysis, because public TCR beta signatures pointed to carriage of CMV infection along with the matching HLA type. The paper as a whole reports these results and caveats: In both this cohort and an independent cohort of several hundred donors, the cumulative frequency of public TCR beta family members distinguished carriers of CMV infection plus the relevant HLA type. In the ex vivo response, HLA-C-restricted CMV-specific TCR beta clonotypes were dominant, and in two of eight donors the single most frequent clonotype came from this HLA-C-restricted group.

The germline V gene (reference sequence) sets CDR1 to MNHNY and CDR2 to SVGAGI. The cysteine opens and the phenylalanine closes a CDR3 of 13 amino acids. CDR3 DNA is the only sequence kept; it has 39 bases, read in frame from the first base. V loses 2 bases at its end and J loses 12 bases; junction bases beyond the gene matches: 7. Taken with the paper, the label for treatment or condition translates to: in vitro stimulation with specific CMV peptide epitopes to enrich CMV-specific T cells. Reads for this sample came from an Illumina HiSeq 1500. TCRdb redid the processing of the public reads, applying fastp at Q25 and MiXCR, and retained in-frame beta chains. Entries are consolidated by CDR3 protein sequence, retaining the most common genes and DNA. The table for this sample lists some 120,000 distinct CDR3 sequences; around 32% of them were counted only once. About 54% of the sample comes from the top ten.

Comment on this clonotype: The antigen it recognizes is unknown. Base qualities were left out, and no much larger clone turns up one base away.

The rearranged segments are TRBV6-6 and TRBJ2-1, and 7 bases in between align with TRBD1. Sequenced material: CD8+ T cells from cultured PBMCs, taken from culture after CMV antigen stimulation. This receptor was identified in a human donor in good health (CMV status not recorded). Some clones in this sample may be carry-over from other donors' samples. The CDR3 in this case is CASSYGDSLVQFF. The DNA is TGTGCCAGCAGTTACGGGGACAGCCTGGTGCAGTTCTTC.